One and the same sample provided the 13 T cell receptor beta chains below, sequenced in a study of shared clonotypes between healthy human individuals (dated by TCRdb to about 2020). The receptor library was made with the immunoSEQ multiplex PCR assay. TCRdb provides this immuneACCESS table in a form limited to in-frame rearrangements. Some clones are lacking; in checked studies, under half of them reflect an unresolved V gene, and why the rest are absent is not known. Present in this sample are about 2.3 million clones, around 92% of which were seen just once. Clones ranked in the top ten supply 0.37% of the sample. The specimen was naive CD4+ T cells from PBMCs. The cell subset or site label here, explained by the study, means: CD45RA+ positively selected. All receptors come from a man aged 18 to 30 in good health. Some clones in this sample may be carry-over from other donors' samples.

This rearrangement joins TRBV4-3 to TRBJ2-1; D is perhaps TRBD2 (5 bases). Trimming removed 1 base at V and 3 bases at J, with 10 bases between. Germline CDR1 is LGHNA and CDR2 is YSLEER. This CDR3 is 15 amino acids long. CDR3 sequence (DNA): TGCGCCAGCAGCCAAGCCCGCGGGTACTACAATGAGCAGTTCTTC. This codes for CASSQARGYYNEQFF.

The gene calls are TRBV5-1 and TRBJ2-5; either TRBD1 or TRBD2 may supply D (5 bases each). Germline lookup yields CDR1 SGHRS and CDR2 YFSETQ. V gave up 4 bases and J gave up 5 bases, with 18 bases separating them. The CDR3 is 15 residues long. In DNA, the CDR3 is TGCGCCAGCAGCCCATCCTGGGGGAGTGGGGAGACCCAGTACTTC. Translation gives CASSPSWGSGETQYF.

The CDR3 DNA follows: TGTGCCAGCAGTTTCGGACTAGCGGAAGATACGCAGTATTTT. This gives the protein CASSFGLAEDTQYF. The chain carries TRBV27 and TRBJ2-3, with 10 nucleotides matching TRBD2. Losses at the gene ends were 3 bases for V and 5 bases for J; bases not matched to a gene: 2. Germline V gives CDR1 MNHEY, CDR2 SMNVEV (reference sequence). This CDR3 comprises 14 residues.

V gene TRBV5-5 combines with J gene TRBJ2-7; D is possibly TRBD1 or TRBD2 (5 bases each). V was clipped by 4 bases and J by 2 bases, with 13 bases between them. The CDR3 is 14 residues long. The germline V gene has CDR1 SGHKS and CDR2 YYEKEE (reference sequence). CDR3 nucleotide sequence: TGTGCCAGCAGCCCCTACGGGACGGCCTACGAGCAGTACTTC. It is translated as CASSPYGTAYEQYF.

The chain employs TRBV28 and TRBJ2-3; 7 positions match TRBD1. CDR1 is MDHEN, CDR2 SYDVKM, per germline. The J segment lost 3 bases and the V segment lost 6 bases, leaving 18 bases of the junction unmatched. The CDR3 totals 18 residues. The CDR3 sequence: CASSTWVRGRRMTDTQYF. DNA for the CDR3: TGTGCCAGCAGCACATGGGTAAGGGGGCGCAGGATGACAGATACGCAGTATTTT.

Note on this clone: Other DNA sequences in this specimen translate into the identical CDR3. The genes are TRBV5-1 and TRBJ2-7; tentative D call: TRBD1 (5 bases). Between the trimmed V and J ends, which lost 4 bases and 0 bases, there was a span of 11 bases. The V gene's germline CDR1 is SGHRS and CDR2 YFSETQ. This CDR3 comprises 14 residues. DNA for the CDR3: TGCGCCAGCAGCGAACAAGGGGTCTCCTACGAGCAGTACTTC. Translated, it gives CASSEQGVSYEQYF.

The chain joins TRBV14 to TRBJ2-7; 7 bases line up with TRBD1. V lost 0 bases and J lost 12; bases outside the gene matches: 8. Looked up from germline, CDR1 is SGHDN and CDR2 is FVKESK. The CDR3 is 13 amino acids. Here the CDR3 DNA reads TGTGCCAGCAGCCAAGAAGTCCAGGGGGTTCCGTACTTC. This translates into CASSQEVQGVPYF.

This sequence joins TRBV7-3 and TRBJ2-3, with D possibly called TRBD1 or TRBD2 (5 bases each). The CDR3 contains 15 residues. The germline V gene encodes CDR1 SGHTA and CDR2 FQGTGA. V lost 2 bases and J 2 bases, leaving 11 bases between the germline ends. CDR3 nucleotide sequence: TGTGCCAGCAGCTTACTAGGGACCACCACAGATACGCAGTATTTT. This encodes CASSLLGTTTDTQYF.

The chain joins TRBV11-2 to TRBJ2-4; 12 nucleotides agree with TRBD2. There are 17 residues in the CDR3. V shed 11 bases, J shed 3 bases, and the junction held 14 bases outside the gene matches. Looked up from germline, CDR1 is SGHAT and CDR2 is FQNNGV. The CDR3 protein is CASTTLAGGRSKNIQYF. CDR3 DNA: TGTGCCTCGACGACGCTAGCGGGAGGGCGTAGCAAAAACATTCAGTACTTC.

The gene calls are TRBV28 and TRBJ2-6; a possible D gene is TRBD2 (7 bases). CDR1 is MDHEN and CDR2 is SYDVKM in the germline V gene. The CDR3 consists of 13 residues. The V end lost 3 bases, the J end lost 14 bases, and 14 bases lay between the germline ends. The CDR3 nucleotides are TGTGCCAGCAGTTTGTCCAAGGGGGGGCTCCTGACTTTC. Encoded protein: CASSLSKGGLLTF.

The genes are TRBV5-4 and TRBJ2-7, with TRBD1 as a possible D gene (5 bases). Germline V CDR1 and CDR2: SGHNT, YYREEE (reference sequence). V lost 4 bases and J lost 0, with 14 bases in between. The CDR3 is made up of 15 amino acids. Written as DNA, the CDR3 is TGTGCCAGCAGCAACATGGGGCTGAGCTCCTACGAGCAGTACTTC. This sequence encodes CASSNMGLSSYEQYF.

This chain uses TRBV10-1 with TRBJ2-1; D is undetermined. The V and J ends lost 6 bases and 2 bases respectively, with 17 bases between them. The CDR3 length is 16 residues. The V gene's germline CDR1 is WNHNN and CDR2 SYGVQD (reference sequence). The CDR3 region is CASRYHPLDTYNEQFF. DNA for the CDR3: TGCGCCAGCAGGTACCACCCCCTTGACACCTACAATGAGCAGTTCTTC.

This chain connects TRBV5-4 to TRBJ2-4; no definite D call. CDR1 is SGHNT, CDR2 YYREEE, per germline (reference sequence). The CDR3 contains 15 residues. The ends were cut back, 5 bases at V and 4 bases at J, with 16 bases in the middle. CDR3 coding DNA: TGTGCCAGCAGTCCTGCCCCGCTAACTAAAAACATTCAGTACTTC. This encodes CASSPAPLTKNIQYF.